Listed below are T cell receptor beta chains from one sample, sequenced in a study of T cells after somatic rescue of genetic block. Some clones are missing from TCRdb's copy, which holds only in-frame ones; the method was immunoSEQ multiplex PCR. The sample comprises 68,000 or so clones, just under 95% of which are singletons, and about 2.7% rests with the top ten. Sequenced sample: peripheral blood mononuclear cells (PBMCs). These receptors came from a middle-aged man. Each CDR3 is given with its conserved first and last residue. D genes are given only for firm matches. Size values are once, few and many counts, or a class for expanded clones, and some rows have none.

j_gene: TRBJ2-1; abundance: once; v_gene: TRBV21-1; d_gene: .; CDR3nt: TGTGCCAGCAGACAAGACAGGGCCTATGAGCAGTTCTTC; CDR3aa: CASRQDRAYEQFF
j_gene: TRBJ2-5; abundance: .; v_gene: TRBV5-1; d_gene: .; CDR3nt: TGCGCCAGCGCCACCGGGACCTCATCCGAGACCCAGTACTTC; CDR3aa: CASATGTSSETQYF
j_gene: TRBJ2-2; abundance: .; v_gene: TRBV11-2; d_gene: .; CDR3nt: TGTGCCAGCAGCTTAGAACGGTCCATGGCCGGGGAGCTGTTTTTT; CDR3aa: CASSLERSMAGELFF
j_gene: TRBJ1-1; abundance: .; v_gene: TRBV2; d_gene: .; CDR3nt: TGTGCCAGCACCGACGGGAGGGCAATGAACACTGAAGCTTTCTTT; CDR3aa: CASTDGRAMNTEAFF
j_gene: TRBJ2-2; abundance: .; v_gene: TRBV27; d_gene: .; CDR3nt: TGTGCCAGCCTATCTAAGGGCGGGGAGCTGTTTTTT; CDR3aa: CASLSKGGELFF
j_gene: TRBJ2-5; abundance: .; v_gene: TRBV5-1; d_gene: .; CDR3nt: TGCGCCAGCAGCTTGTGGGCAGGACCCATCCAAGAGACCCAGTACTTC; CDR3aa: CASSLWAGPIQETQYF
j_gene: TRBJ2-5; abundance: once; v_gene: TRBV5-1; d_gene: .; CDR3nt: TGCGCCAGCAGCTTGGGGCGGGGAAGGTCTCAAGAGACCCAGTACTTC; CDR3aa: CASSLGRGRSQETQYF
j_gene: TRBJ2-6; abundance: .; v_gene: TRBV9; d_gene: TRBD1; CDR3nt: TGTGCCAGCAGCCCGCGGGCAGGGGGCGTCTCTGGGGCCAACGTCCTGACTTTC; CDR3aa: CASSPRAGGVSGANVLTF
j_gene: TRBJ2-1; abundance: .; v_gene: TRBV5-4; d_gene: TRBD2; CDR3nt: TGTGCCAGCAGCCCCAGTACTAGCGGGAGGTTAAATGAGCAGTTCTTC; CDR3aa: CASSPSTSGRLNEQFF
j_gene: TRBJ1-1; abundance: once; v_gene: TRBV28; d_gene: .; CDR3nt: TGTGCCAGCAGTCCCACCGGTGGGGGACGGAACACTGAAGCTTTCTTT; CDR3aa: CASSPTGGGRNTEAFF
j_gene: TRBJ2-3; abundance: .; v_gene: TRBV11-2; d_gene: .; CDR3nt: TGTGCCAGCAGCTTAGGTCCCACAGATACGCAGTATTTT; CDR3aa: CASSLGPTDTQYF
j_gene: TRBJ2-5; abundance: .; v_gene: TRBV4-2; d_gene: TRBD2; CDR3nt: TGTGCCAGCAGCCAAGATCCTGGCGGGAGGGCCCCAAACTACTTC; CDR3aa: CASSQDPGGRAPNYF
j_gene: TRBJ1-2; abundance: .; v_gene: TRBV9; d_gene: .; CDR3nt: TGTGCCAGCAGCCTGGAGAGGGGGGCTAGTGGCTACACCTTC; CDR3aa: CASSLERGASGYTF
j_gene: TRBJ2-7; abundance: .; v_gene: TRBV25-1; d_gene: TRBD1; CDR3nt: TGTGCCAGCAGAGGGACAGGGGGCTCCTACGAGCAGTACTTC; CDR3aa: CASRGTGGSYEQYF
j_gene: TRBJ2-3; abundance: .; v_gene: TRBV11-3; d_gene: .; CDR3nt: TGTGCCAGCAGCTTATCTTCCGGCACAGATACGCAGTATTTT; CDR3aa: CASSLSSGTDTQYF
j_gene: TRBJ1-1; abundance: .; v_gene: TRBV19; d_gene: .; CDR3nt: TGTGCCAGTACCTACCTGGACGGCAACACTGAAGCTTTCTTT; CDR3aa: CASTYLDGNTEAFF
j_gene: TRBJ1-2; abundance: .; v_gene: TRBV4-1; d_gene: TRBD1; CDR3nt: TGCGCCAGCAGCCGGCAGGGGGGGCCGGATGGCTACACCTTC; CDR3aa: CASSRQGGPDGYTF
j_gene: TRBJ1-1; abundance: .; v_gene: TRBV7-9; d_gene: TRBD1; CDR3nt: TGTGCCAGCAGCACCGACAGGGGGCGGACTGAAGCTTTCTTT; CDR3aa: CASSTDRGRTEAFF
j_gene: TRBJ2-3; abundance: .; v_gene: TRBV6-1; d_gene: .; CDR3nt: TGTGCCAGCAGCCACGACAGGCAGCGCACAGATACGCAGTATTTT; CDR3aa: CASSHDRQRTDTQYF
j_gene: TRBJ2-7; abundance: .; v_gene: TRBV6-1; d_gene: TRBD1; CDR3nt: TGTGCCAGCCGTTCGTTCTCAGGGGGCGACGAGCAGTACTTC; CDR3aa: CASRSFSGGDEQYF
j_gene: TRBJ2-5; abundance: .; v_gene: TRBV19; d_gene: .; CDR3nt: TGTGCCAGTAGTATCCGCCCAGGACGGGAGACCCAGTACTTC; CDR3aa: CASSIRPGRETQYF
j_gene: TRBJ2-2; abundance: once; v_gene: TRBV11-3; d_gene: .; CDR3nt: TGTGCCAGCAGCTTAGGACCGGACACCGGGGAGCTGTTTTTT; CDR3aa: CASSLGPDTGELFF
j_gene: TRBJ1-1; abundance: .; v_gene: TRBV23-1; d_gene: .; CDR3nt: TGCGCCAGCAGTCAATCCTATCCCGGGCCCCAGAACACTGAAGCTTTCTTT; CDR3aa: CASSQSYPGPQNTEAFF
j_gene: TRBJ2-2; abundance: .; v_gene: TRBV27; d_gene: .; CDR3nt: TGTGCCAGCAGTTTATCTAATTGGGCCGGGGAGCTGTTTTTT; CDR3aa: CASSLSNWAGELFF
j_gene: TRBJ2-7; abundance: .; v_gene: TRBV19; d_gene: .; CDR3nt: TGTGCCAGTAGCCCGGGACACCTCTACGAGCAGTACTTC; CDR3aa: CASSPGHLYEQYF
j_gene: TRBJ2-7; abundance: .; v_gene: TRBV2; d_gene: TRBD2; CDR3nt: TGTGCCAGCAGAACCCCCCCGGGACTAGCCCTCGAGCAGTACTTC; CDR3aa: CASRTPPGLALEQYF
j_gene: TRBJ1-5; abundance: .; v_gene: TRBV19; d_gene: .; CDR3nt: TGTGCCAGTATGATCCTAGGCAGCAATCAGCCCCAGCATTTT; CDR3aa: CASMILGSNQPQHF
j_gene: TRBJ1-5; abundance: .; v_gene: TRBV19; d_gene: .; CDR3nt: TGTGCCAGTAGCTGGAGGAAAACCGATAATCAGCCCCAGCATTTT; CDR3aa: CASSWRKTDNQPQHF
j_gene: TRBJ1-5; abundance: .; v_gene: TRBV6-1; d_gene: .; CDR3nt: TGTGCCAGCAGTGCGAGGGGCAATCAGCCCCAGCATTTT; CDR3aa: CASSARGNQPQHF
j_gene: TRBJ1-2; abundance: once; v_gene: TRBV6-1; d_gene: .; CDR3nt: TGTGCCAGCAGTGAAGCGCGAGGACTCGGGGGGTCTAACTATGGCTACACCTTC; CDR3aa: CASSEARGLGGSNYGYTF
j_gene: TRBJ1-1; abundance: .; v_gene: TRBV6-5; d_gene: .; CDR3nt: TGTGCCAGCAGTTATTCGGCAGGGGCAGCTTTCTTT; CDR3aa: CASSYSAGAAFF
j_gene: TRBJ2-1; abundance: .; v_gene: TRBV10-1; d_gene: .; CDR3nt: TGCGCCAGCAGCGAGGGGCAGGTCAATGAGCAGTTCTTC; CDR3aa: CASSEGQVNEQFF
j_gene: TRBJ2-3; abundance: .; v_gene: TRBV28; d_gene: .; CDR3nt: TGTGCCAGCAGTTTGGGATTCAGGGGTAGCACAGATACGCAGTATTTT; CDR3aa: CASSLGFRGSTDTQYF
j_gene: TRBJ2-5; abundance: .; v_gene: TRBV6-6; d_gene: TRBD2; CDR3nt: TGTGCCAGCAGTTACTTGGGAGGGTTAGAGACCCAGTACTTC; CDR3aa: CASSYLGGLETQYF
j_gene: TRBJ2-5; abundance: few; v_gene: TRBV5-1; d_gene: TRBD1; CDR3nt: TGCGCCAGCAGCTTGAATGGACAGGGGTTGGGAGAGACCCAGTACTTC; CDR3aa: CASSLNGQGLGETQYF
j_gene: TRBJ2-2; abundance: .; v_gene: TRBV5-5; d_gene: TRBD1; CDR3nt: TGTGCCAGCAGCTTCGGCTACAGGGGCCCGCCCGGGGAGCTGTTTTTT; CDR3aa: CASSFGYRGPPGELFF
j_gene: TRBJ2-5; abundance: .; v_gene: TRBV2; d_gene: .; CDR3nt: TGTGCCAGCAACCCCAGCCCTCCAATACAAGAGACCCAGTACTTC; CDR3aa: CASNPSPPIQETQYF
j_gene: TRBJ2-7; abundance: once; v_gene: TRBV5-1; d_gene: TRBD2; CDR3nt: TGCGCCAGCAGCTTAGGACTAGCGGACTACGAGCAGTACTTC; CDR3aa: CASSLGLADYEQYF
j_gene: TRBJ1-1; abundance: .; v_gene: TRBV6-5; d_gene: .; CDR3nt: TGTGCCAGCAGCCCGAGCGCTCTCATGAACACTGAAGCTTTCTTT; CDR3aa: CASSPSALMNTEAFF